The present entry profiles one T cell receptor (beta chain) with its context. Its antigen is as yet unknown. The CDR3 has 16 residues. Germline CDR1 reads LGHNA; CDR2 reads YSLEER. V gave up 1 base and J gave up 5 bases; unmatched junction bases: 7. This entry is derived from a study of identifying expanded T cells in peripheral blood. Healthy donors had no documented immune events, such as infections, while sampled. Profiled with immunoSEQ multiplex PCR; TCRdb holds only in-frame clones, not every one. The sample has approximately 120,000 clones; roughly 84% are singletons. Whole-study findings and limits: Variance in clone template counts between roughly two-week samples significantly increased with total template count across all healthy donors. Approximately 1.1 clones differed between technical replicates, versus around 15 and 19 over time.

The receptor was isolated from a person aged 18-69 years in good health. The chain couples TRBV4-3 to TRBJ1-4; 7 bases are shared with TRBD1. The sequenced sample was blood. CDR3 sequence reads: CASSQGTGQRNEKLFF. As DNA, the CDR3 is TGCGCCAGCAGCCAAGGTACGGGACAGAGGAATGAAAAACTGTTTTTT.